This TCR beta chain is from a study of CD8 T cells in ankylosing spondylitis. Study outcomes and limitations: Peripheral blood held disease-linked clones only at relatively low frequency, and these were CD8+. Reactive arthritis synovial fluid and blood previously showed some of these motif variants. Matched ankylosing spondylitis synovial fluid reportedly showed significant enrichment of disease-linked clones. Blood of patients with ankylosing spondylitis appeared to be characterized by a TCR beta motif of eight highly homologous variants.

Libraries of TCR beta came from quantitative 5'-RACE with molecular barcodes. In TCRdb, the 5' RACE reads were re-called with MiXCR into one record per CDR3 protein. The sample comprises fewer than 450,000 distinct CDR3 sequences, 17% of which are singletons, and over 0.9% rests with the top ten. V dropped 4 bases and J dropped 4; count of bases not matched to a gene: 9. Germline CDR1 reads GTSNPN; CDR2 reads SVGIG (reference sequence). The CDR3 loop spans 14 amino acids. The table lists this clonotype with a few counts. Its specificity is not known. This TCR came from a male donor with ankylosing spondylitis. Material for sequencing was blood, either unsorted or a sorted T cell fraction (not recorded which). The genes are TRBV30 and TRBJ2-7; 8 bases map to TRBD1. The CDR3 nucleotides are TGTGCCTGGACCCTCGGGACAGGTCCTTACGAGCAGTACTTC. It translates to CAWTLGTGPYEQYF.